This passage covers 9 T cell receptor beta chains from one sample sequenced in a study of OX40 agonist ivuxolimab in advanced cancers. Produced via immunoSEQ multiplex PCR; TCRdb's table is partial and in-frame only. The data contain over 75,000 clones, around 90% of them singletons. The source material was CD4+ or CD8+ T cells sorted from blood, sampled in a trial of the OX40 agonist ivuxolimab. Every receptor here comes from an adult with an advanced solid tumor such as melanoma, head and neck, liver or kidney cancer.

This sequence joins TRBV27 and TRBJ2-2; either TRBD1 or TRBD2 may supply D (5 bases each). Between the trimmed V and J ends, which lost 7 bases and 6 bases, there was a span of 15 bases. The V gene's germline CDR1 is MNHEY and CDR2 SMNVEV (reference sequence). There are 14 residues in the CDR3. The CDR3 loop is CASTRDPNAGELFF. DNA of the CDR3: TGTGCCAGCACCCGGGACCCTAATGCCGGGGAGCTGTTTTTT.

The chain carries TRBV19 and TRBJ2-7; D may correspond to TRBD1 or TRBD2 (5 bases each). Per germline, CDR1 LNHDA and CDR2 SQIVND (reference sequence). The CDR3 runs 13 residues. V was trimmed by 5 bases and J by 7 bases, leaving 15 bases between them. The CDR3 is CASSSLRDPEQYF. The DNA for the CDR3 is TGTGCCAGTAGTTCTCTCCGGGACCCAGAGCAGTACTTC. Combining the CDR3 with reference TRBV19 and TRBJ2-7 gives the whole variable domain DGGITQSPKYLFRKEGQNVTLSCEQNLNHDAMYWYRQDPGQGLRLIYYSQIVNDFQKGDIAEGYSVSREKKESFPLTVTSAQKNPTAFYLCASSSLRDPEQYFGPGTRLTVT.

The chain combines TRBV5-1 with TRBJ2-2; no firm D call. Germline V gives CDR1 SGHRS, CDR2 YFSETQ. V lost 1 base and J lost 6, with 13 bases in between. This CDR3 contains 15 residues. CDR3 sequence reads: CASSLPATAAGELFF. The CDR3 DNA reads TGCGCCAGCAGCTTGCCAGCGACGGCGGCCGGGGAGCTGTTTTTT.

This chain links TRBV6-1 with TRBJ2-7, with D maybe TRBD2 (7 bases). The germline V gene encodes CDR1 MNHNS and CDR2 SASEGT. CDR3 length: 14 amino acids. Trimming pared 6 bases from V and 2 bases from J, leaving 14 bases between. For the CDR3, the DNA is TGTGCCAGCAGCCCGTGGGGGGGCCCCTACGAGCAGTACTTC. Translation: CASSPWGGPYEQYF.

V usage is TRBV5-1 and J usage is TRBJ1-1; TRBD1 matches 11 bases. The V and J ends lost 4 bases and 8 bases, in that order; junction bases with no gene match: 7. CDR1 SGHRS and CDR2 YFSETQ come from the germline V gene. The CDR3 contains 14 residues. CDR3 sequence (DNA): TGCGCCAGCAGCACGGACAGGGGGCCCCCGGAAGCTTTCTTT. Translated: CASSTDRGPPEAFF.

The CDR3 loop reads CASSPGQGVSYGYTF. CDR3 nucleotides: TGTGCCAGCAGTCCCGGACAGGGGGTCTCCTATGGCTACACCTTC. The chain is built from TRBV6-6 and TRBJ1-2; 10 positions match TRBD1. The germline V gene encodes CDR1 MNHNY and CDR2 SVGAGI (reference sequence). V was clipped by 5 bases and J by 4 bases; unmatched bases: 7. The CDR3 is 15 amino acids.

The V gene is TRBV30, the J gene TRBJ2-1; 7 nucleotides line up with TRBD1. Trimming removed 5 bases from V and 6 bases from J; junction bases left unmatched: 4. In germline, CDR1 is GTSNPN, CDR2 SVGIG (reference sequence). This CDR3 has 12 amino acids. CDR3 DNA: TGTGCCTGGGGTTACAGGGGCAATGAGCAGTTCTTC. It codes for CAWGYRGNEQFF.

The V and J genes are TRBV13 and TRBJ2-6; D unresolved. CDR1 is PRHDT and CDR2 is FYEKMQ in the germline V gene (reference sequence). This CDR3 has 15 residues. The ends were cut back, 3 bases at V and 0 bases at J, with 6 bases in the middle. The CDR3 protein is CASSFRSSGANVLTF. The CDR3 bases are TGTGCCAGCAGCTTTCGGAGCTCTGGGGCCAACGTCCTGACTTTC.

The chain carries TRBV5-1 and TRBJ2-5; D remains unclear. V was trimmed by 2 bases and J by 2 bases, leaving 4 bases between them. Germline V gene data show CDR1 as SGHRS and CDR2 as YFSETQ. This CDR3 is 12 amino acids long. The CDR3 is CASSFLQETQYF. The CDR3 bases are TGCGCCAGCAGCTTTTTACAAGAGACCCAGTACTTC.